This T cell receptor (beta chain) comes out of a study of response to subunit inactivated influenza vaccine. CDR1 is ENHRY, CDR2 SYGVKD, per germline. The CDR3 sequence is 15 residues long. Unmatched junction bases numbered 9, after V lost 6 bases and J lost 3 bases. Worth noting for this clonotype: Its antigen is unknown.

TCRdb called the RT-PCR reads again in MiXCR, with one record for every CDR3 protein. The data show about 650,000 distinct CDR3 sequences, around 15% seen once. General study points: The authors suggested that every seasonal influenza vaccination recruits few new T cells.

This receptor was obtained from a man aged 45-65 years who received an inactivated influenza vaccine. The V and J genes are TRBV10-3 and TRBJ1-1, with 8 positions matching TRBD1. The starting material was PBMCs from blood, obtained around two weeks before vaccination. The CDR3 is CAIRTDRVGDTEAFF. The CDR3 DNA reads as TGTGCCATCAGAACGGACAGGGTCGGGGACACTGAAGCTTTCTTT.